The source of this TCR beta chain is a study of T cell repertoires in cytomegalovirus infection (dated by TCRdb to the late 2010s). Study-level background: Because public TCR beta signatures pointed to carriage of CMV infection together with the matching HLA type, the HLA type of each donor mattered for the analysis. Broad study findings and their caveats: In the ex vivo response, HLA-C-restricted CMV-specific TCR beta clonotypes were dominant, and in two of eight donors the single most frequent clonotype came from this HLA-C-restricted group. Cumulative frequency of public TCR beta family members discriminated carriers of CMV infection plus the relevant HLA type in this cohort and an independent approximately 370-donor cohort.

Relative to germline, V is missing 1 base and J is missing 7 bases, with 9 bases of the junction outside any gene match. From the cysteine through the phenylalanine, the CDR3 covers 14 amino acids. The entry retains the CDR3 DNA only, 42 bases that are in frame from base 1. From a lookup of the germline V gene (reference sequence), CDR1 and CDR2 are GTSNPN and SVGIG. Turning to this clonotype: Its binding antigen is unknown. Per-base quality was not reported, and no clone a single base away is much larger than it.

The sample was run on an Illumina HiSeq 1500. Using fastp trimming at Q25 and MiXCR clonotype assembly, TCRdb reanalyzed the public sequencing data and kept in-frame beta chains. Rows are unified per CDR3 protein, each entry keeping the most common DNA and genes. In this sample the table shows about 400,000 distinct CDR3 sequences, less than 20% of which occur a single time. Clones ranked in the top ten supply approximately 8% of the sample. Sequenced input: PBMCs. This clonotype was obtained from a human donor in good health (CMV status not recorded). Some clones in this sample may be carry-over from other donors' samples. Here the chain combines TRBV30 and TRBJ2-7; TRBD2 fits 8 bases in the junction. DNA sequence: TGTGCCTGGAGTGGACTAGCGCCCTCCTGGGAGCAGTACTTC. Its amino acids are CAWSGLAPSWEQYF.